This T cell receptor beta chain was captured in a study of cytomegalovirus exposure and HLA in healthy donors. With V trimmed by 3 bases and J by 2 bases, 10 bases remained unmatched. The CDR3 consists of 17 residues. Germline V CDR1 and CDR2: KGHSH, LQKENI. The PCR made use of 60 Vbeta and 13 Jbeta primers. The protocol was immunoSEQ multiplex PCR, while the TCRdb copy is restricted to in-frame clones and leaves out a portion. The sample includes approximately 130,000 clones, 70% to 80% seen only once; the top ten take about 3%. This TCR came from a woman aged 60 to 75 in good health and CMV-seropositive. This chain joins TRBV18 and TRBJ2-1, with 7 bases lining up with TRBD1. The sample was PBMCs. The CDR3 nucleotides are TGTGCCAGCTCACCGGTATGGTTGGGACAGACCTACAATGAGCAGTTCTTC. This sequence encodes CASSPVWLGQTYNEQFF. The entire variable domain, with the rest obtained from reference TRBV18 and TRBJ2-1, is as follows: NAGVMQNPRHLVRRRGQEARLRCSPMKGHSHVYWYRQLPEEGLKFMVYLQKENIIDESGMPKERFSAEFPKEGPSILRIQQVVRGDSAAYFCASSPVWLGQTYNEQFFGPGTRLTVL.